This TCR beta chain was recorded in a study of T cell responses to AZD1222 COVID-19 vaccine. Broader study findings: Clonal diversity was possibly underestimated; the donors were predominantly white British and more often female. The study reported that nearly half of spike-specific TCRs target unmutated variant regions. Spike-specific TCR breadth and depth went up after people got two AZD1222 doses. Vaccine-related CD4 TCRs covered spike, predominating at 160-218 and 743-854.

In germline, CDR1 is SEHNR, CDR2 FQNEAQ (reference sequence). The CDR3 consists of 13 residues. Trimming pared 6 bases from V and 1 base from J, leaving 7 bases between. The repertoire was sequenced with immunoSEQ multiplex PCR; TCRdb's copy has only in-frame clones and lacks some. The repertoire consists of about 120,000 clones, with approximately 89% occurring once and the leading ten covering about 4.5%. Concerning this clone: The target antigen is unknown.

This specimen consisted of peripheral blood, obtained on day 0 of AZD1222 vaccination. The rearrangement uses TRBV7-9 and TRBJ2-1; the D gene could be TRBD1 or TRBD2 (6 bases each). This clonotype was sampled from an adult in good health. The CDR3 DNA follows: TGTGCCAGCAGAGGGGGGTCCTACAATGAGCAGTTCTTC. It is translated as CASRGGSYNEQFF.